This T cell receptor (beta chain) was sequenced in a study of blood T cell repertoires in COVID-19. Study-wide context: Material from acute and convalescent COVID-19 was sourced from the United States, Italy and Spain. PBMCs, B-cell-depleted T cells, or T cells were the source of the cDNA or gDNA that made up the material.

In the original workflow: It was from reference gene primer amplification that nucleated cell counts were estimated. Libraries were prepared by immunoSEQ multiplex PCR; TCRdb keeps only in-frame clonotypes and omits some of them. That table furnishes V, J and clone size, whereas the DNA furnished D and trimming. The sample has about 260,000 clones, almost 85% seen once. There are 19 residues in the CDR3. Trimming at V came to 8 bases and at J to 0 bases, leaving 18 bases not matched to a gene. The germline V gene encodes CDR1 MNHEY and CDR2 SMNVEV (reference sequence). The rearrangement uses TRBV27 and TRBJ2-1; 8 nucleotides line up with TRBD2. This clonotype originated in an elderly woman with acute or convalescent COVID-19. The sample comprised peripheral blood. The CDR3 DNA is TGTGCCAGCCCCCAGTTTATGGTACCCACTAGCGGCTCCTACAATGAGCAGTTCTTC. Translation gives CASPQFMVPTSGSYNEQFF.